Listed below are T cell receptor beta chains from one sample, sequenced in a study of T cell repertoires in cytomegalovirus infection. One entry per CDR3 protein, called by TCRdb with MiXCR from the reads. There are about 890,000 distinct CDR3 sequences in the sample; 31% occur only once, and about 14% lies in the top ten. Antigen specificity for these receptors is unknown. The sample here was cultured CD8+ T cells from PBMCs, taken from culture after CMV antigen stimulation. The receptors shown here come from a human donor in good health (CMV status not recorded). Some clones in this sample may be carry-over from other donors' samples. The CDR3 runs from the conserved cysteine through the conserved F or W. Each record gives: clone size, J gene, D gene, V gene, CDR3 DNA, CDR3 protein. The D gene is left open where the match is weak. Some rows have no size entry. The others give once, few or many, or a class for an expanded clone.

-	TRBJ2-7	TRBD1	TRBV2	TGTGCCATCGGGACAGTCACCTACGAGCAGTACTTC	CAIGTVTYEQYF
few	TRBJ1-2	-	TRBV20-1	TGCAGTGCTAGATGGCCAGGGAGAGTGGTGGCGACTAACTATGGCTACACCTTC	CSARWPGRVVATNYGYTF
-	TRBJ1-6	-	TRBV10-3	TGTGCCATCAAGGAGGAACAGAATTCACCCCTCCACTTT	CAIKEEQNSPLHF
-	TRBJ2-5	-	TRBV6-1	TGTGCCAGCAGGAGGGGTTTAGAAGAGACCCAGTACTTC	CASRRGLEETQYF
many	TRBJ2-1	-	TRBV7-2	TGTGCCAGCAGCTTTACAGTCTACAATGAGCAGTTCTTC	CASSFTVYNEQFF
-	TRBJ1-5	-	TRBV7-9	TGTGCCAGCAGCTTAGAAAGGTGGAGTAGCAATCAGCCCCAGCATTTT	CASSLERWSSNQPQHF
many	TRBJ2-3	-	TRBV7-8	TGTGCCACCCATCCGAGTGGGGGCTCTCCCACAGATACGCAGTATTTT	CATHPSGGSPTDTQYF
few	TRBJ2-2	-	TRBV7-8	TGTGCCTCCGCACAGCCCCCCGGGGAGCTGTTTTTT	CASAQPPGELFF
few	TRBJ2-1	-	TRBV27	TGTGCCAGCAGTTTATTGCGCGATGAGCAGTTCTTC	CASSLLRDEQFF
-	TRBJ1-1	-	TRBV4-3	TGCGCCAGCAGCCAACCGGGACACCGTGAAGCTTTCTTT	CASSQPGHREAFF
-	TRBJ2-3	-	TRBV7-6	TGTGCCAGCAGCTTAGCTCGGGAAAGGCAAGATACGCAGTATTTT	CASSLARERQDTQYF
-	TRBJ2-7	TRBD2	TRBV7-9	TGTGCCAGCAGCGTGGGGACTAGCGCCGAGCAGTACTTC	CASSVGTSAEQYF
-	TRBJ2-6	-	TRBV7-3	TGTGCCAGCAGCCCCAAACCCTACAGGGATCCTGGGGCCAACGTCCTGACTTTC	CASSPKPYRDPGANVLTF
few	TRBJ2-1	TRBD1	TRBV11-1	TGTGCCAGCAGCTCAGGGGACAGGGGGCGGAGTGGGTACAATGAGCAGTTCTTC	CASSSGDRGRSGYNEQFF
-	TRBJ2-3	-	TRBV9	TGTGCCAGCAGCCCCCAGGAGCGGGCGGACACAGATACGCAGTATTTT	CASSPQERADTDTQYF
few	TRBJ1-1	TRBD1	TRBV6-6	TGTGCCAGCAGTTACACCCGACAGGGGGCTTTGAACACTGAAGCTTTCTTT	CASSYTRQGALNTEAFF
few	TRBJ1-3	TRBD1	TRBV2	TGTGCCAGCAGGCAAGGGGGCGGAATCTCTGGAAACACCATATATTTT	CASRQGGGISGNTIYF
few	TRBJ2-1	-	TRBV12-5	TGTGCTAGTGGTTTGCCACTTACCCCGGAGCGCTCCTACAATGAGCAGTTCTTC	CASGLPLTPERSYNEQFF
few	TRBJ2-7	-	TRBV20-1	TGCAGTGCTAATATCGAGACGGGGCTTTACGAGCAGTACTTC	CSANIETGLYEQYF
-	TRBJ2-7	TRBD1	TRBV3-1	TGTGCCAGCAGCCGGCGCCCGGGACAGGGGTCCTACGAGCAGTACTTC	CASSRRPGQGSYEQYF
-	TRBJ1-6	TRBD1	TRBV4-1	TGCGCCAGCAGCCAAGAGGACAGGGTCGATTCACCCCTCCACTTT	CASSQEDRVDSPLHF
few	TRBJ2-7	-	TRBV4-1	TGCGCCAGCAGCCAAGGATCCCTCTACGAGCAGTACTTC	CASSQGSLYEQYF
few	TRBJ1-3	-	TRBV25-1	TGTGCCAGCAGTGAAGTCGGGAGTACGGACACCATATATTTT	CASSEVGSTDTIYF
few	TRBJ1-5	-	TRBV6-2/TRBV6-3	TGTGCCAGCAGCCAGGGTATGGGCAATCAGCCCCAGCATTTT	CASSQGMGNQPQHF
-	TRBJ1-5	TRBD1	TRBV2	TGTGCCAGCAGTGTTACGGGACAGGGAGGCAATCAGCCCCAGCATTTT	CASSVTGQGGNQPQHF
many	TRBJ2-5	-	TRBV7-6	TGTGCCGTAGGAGAAAGGGGGACTCAAGAGACCCAGTACTTC	CAVGERGTQETQYF
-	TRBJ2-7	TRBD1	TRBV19	TGTGCCAGTAGTACTACGACAGGGTTGATCTACGAGCAGTACTTC	CASSTTTGLIYEQYF
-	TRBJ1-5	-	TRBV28	TGTGCCAGCAGTTCCACAGGGTCCCATAATCAGCCCCAGCATTTT	CASSSTGSHNQPQHF
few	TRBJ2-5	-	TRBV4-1	TGCGCCAGCAGCCAAGATAACGGGGAGACCCAGTACTTC	CASSQDNGETQYF
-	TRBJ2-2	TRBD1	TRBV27	TGTGCCAGCAGTTTATCCCAAGACAGGGGCCTCGGGAACACCGGGGAGCTGTTTTTT	CASSLSQDRGLGNTGELFF
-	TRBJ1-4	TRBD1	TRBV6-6	TGTGCCAGCAGTTACTCCCCGGGACAGGGGGATGAAAAACTGTTTTTT	CASSYSPGQGDEKLFF
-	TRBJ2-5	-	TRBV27	TGTGCCAGCAGTTTATCGATAGGATCAGGGACCCAAGAGACCCAGTACTTC	CASSLSIGSGTQETQYF
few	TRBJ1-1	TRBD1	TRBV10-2	TGCGCCAGCAGTGAAGGGGGCAGGGGGTGGACTGAAGCTTTCTTT	CASSEGGRGWTEAFF
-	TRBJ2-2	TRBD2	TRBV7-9	TGCCTCGGGAGGGACACCTACACCGGGGAGCTGTTTTTT	CLGRDTYTGELFF
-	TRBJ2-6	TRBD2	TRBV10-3	TGTGCCATCAGAGTTAGCGGGGGAACCTCTGGGGCCAACGTCCTGACTTTC	CAIRVSGGTSGANVLTF